A selection of T cell receptor beta chains follows, all from one sample in a study of monozygotic twins with inflammatory bowel disease. TCRdb re-called the 5' RACE reads and catalogs CDR3 proteins one per entry, DNA excluded. The table counts a few hundred thousand distinct CDR3 sequences; 2% to 3% lies in the top ten. Sequenced material: blood. The receptor set was obtained from a human donor with ulcerative colitis or Crohn's disease, or a healthy co-twin of an affected twin (not recorded which). CDR3s include the opening cysteine and the closing phenylalanine or tryptophan. Fields, in order: V gene, J gene, CDR3 protein.

v_call: TRBV20-1
j_call: TRBJ2-7
cdr3_aa: CSARTQGLAGVAYEQYF

v_call: TRBV20-1
j_call: TRBJ2-1
cdr3_aa: CSQYPHGSQGVRDNEQFF

v_call: TRBV7-2
j_call: TRBJ2-5
cdr3_aa: CASSLGTGLAETQYF

v_call: TRBV20-1
j_call: TRBJ2-1
cdr3_aa: CSAWDRGTYNEQFF

v_call: TRBV7-2
j_call: TRBJ2-1
cdr3_aa: CASSLGKGKAFF

v_call: TRBV7-2
j_call: TRBJ1-5
cdr3_aa: CASSRAGDYQPQHF

v_call: TRBV7-2
j_call: TRBJ2-7
cdr3_aa: CASAKGTRAYEQYF

v_call: TRBV4-1
j_call: TRBJ1-2
cdr3_aa: CASSQADRGPDGYTF

v_call: TRBV5-1
j_call: TRBJ2-7
cdr3_aa: CASSHQQTYEQYF

v_call: TRBV27
j_call: TRBJ2-7
cdr3_aa: CASSLGTGFEQYF

v_call: TRBV27
j_call: TRBJ2-2
cdr3_aa: CATNNRLGGTGELFF

v_call: TRBV3-1
j_call: TRBJ2-1
cdr3_aa: CASSQDLGKYNEQFF

v_call: TRBV7-9
j_call: TRBJ2-1
cdr3_aa: CASSLGSGKHEQFF

v_call: TRBV28
j_call: TRBJ2-7
cdr3_aa: CASRGRLGGRSYEQYF

v_call: TRBV5-1
j_call: TRBJ2-1
cdr3_aa: CASSRTSGGTNEQFF

v_call: TRBV20-1
j_call: TRBJ1-2
cdr3_aa: CSASGQARYTF

v_call: TRBV28
j_call: TRBJ2-5
cdr3_aa: CASSYQYTGSQETQYF

v_call: TRBV29-1
j_call: TRBJ2-1
cdr3_aa: CSVKRVLGDEQFF

v_call: TRBV4-1
j_call: TRBJ1-6
cdr3_aa: CASSPYQGRNNSPLHF

v_call: TRBV19
j_call: TRBJ2-5
cdr3_aa: CASSKARGETQYF

v_call: TRBV27
j_call: TRBJ2-1
cdr3_aa: CASSLRVLAGELDEQFF

v_call: TRBV27
j_call: TRBJ1-2
cdr3_aa: CASSYRSTWGYTF

v_call: TRBV19
j_call: TRBJ1-6
cdr3_aa: CASRDRAFALHF

v_call: TRBV7-2
j_call: TRBJ2-7
cdr3_aa: CASSLLVGTVSEQYF

v_call: TRBV7-9
j_call: TRBJ2-4
cdr3_aa: CASSLHREIAKNIQYF

v_call: TRBV3-1
j_call: TRBJ2-1
cdr3_aa: CASSQDRVGEQFF

v_call: TRBV5-6
j_call: TRBJ2-6
cdr3_aa: CASSLDPYRVSGANVLTF

v_call: TRBV19
j_call: TRBJ1-1
cdr3_aa: CASKTKGEAFF

v_call: TRBV15
j_call: TRBJ2-3
cdr3_aa: CATSRDPGRVTDTQYF

v_call: TRBV5-1
j_call: TRBJ2-5
cdr3_aa: CASSLRGREQETQYF

v_call: TRBV28
j_call: TRBJ2-7
cdr3_aa: CASSSTGKREEQYF

v_call: TRBV7-9
j_call: TRBJ2-1
cdr3_aa: CASSLRASHNEQFF

v_call: TRBV12-3/TRBV12-4
j_call: TRBJ2-1
cdr3_aa: CASTTAGLARLSYNEQFF

v_call: TRBV6-5
j_call: TRBJ2-7
cdr3_aa: CASSYRLAGGGSSYEQYF

v_call: TRBV4-3
j_call: TRBJ2-1
cdr3_aa: CASSQDSGGYNEQFF

v_call: TRBV5-1
j_call: TRBJ2-1
cdr3_aa: CASRQAIYNEQFF

v_call: TRBV14
j_call: TRBJ2-3
cdr3_aa: CASSQVDTQYF

v_call: TRBV14
j_call: TRBJ2-7
cdr3_aa: CASSPQGLAGLYEQYF

v_call: TRBV5-1
j_call: TRBJ1-1
cdr3_aa: CASSFRAMNTEAFF

v_call: TRBV4-1
j_call: TRBJ2-2
cdr3_aa: CASSHTANTGELFF

v_call: TRBV29-1
j_call: TRBJ2-2
cdr3_aa: CSVDVAGLTGELFF

v_call: TRBV4-3
j_call: TRBJ1-1
cdr3_aa: CASSQVRGTEAFF

v_call: TRBV7-9
j_call: TRBJ2-7
cdr3_aa: CASSPREYEQYF

v_call: TRBV10-3
j_call: TRBJ2-2
cdr3_aa: CAISDEGGPTGELFF

v_call: TRBV20-1
j_call: TRBJ2-1
cdr3_aa: CSASDRAHEQFF

v_call: TRBV9
j_call: TRBJ1-3
cdr3_aa: CASSVASLTGGRGNTIYF

v_call: TRBV30
j_call: TRBJ2-7
cdr3_aa: CARGTGATGEQYF

v_call: TRBV12-3/TRBV12-4
j_call: TRBJ1-5
cdr3_aa: CASSLTGFNQPQHF

v_call: TRBV9
j_call: TRBJ1-1
cdr3_aa: CASSVSKNTEAFF

v_call: TRBV13
j_call: TRBJ1-2
cdr3_aa: CASSITGTYGYTF

v_call: TRBV14
j_call: TRBJ2-2
cdr3_aa: CASSQTTGRHTGELFF

v_call: TRBV2
j_call: TRBJ1-2
cdr3_aa: CASRGTGIGYTF

v_call: TRBV11-2
j_call: TRBJ2-7
cdr3_aa: CASSFLRGHAPYEQYF